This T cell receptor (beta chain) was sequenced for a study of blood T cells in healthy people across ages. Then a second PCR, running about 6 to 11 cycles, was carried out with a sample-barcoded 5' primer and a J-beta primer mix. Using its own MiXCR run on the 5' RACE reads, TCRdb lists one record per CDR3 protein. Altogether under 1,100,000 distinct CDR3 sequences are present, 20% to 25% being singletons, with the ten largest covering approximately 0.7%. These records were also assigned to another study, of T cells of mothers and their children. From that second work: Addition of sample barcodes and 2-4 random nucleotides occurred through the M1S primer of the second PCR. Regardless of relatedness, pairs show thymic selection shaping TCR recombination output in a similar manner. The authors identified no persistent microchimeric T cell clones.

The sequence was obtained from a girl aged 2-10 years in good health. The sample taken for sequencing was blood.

CDR3 residues: CASSVYRTDGAQYF. The CDR3 DNA reads as TGTGCCAGCAGTGTGTATAGGACAGATGGGGCCCAGTACTTC. This chain joins TRBV6-1 and TRBJ2-5; a weak D match, TRBD1 (6 bases). Trimming left V 4 bases short and J 9 bases short, with 18 bases between. The CDR3 covers 14 residues. Germline V gene sequence: CDR1 MNHNS, CDR2 SASEGT.